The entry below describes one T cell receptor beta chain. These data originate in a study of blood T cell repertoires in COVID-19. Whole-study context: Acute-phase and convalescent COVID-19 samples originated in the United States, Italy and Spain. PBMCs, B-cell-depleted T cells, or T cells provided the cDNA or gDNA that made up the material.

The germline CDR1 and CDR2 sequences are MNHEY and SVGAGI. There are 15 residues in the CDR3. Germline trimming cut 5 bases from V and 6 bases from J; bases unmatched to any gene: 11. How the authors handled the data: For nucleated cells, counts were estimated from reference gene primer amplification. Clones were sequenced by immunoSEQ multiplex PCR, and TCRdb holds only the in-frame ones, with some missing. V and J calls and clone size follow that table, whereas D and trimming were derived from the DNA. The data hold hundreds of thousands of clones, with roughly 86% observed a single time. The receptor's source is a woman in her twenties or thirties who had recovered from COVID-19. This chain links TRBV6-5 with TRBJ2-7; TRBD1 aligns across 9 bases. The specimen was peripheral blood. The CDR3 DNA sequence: TGTGCCAGCAGTCCAGCCGGGACAGGGCCTCGCGAGCAGTACTTC. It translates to CASSPAGTGPREQYF.